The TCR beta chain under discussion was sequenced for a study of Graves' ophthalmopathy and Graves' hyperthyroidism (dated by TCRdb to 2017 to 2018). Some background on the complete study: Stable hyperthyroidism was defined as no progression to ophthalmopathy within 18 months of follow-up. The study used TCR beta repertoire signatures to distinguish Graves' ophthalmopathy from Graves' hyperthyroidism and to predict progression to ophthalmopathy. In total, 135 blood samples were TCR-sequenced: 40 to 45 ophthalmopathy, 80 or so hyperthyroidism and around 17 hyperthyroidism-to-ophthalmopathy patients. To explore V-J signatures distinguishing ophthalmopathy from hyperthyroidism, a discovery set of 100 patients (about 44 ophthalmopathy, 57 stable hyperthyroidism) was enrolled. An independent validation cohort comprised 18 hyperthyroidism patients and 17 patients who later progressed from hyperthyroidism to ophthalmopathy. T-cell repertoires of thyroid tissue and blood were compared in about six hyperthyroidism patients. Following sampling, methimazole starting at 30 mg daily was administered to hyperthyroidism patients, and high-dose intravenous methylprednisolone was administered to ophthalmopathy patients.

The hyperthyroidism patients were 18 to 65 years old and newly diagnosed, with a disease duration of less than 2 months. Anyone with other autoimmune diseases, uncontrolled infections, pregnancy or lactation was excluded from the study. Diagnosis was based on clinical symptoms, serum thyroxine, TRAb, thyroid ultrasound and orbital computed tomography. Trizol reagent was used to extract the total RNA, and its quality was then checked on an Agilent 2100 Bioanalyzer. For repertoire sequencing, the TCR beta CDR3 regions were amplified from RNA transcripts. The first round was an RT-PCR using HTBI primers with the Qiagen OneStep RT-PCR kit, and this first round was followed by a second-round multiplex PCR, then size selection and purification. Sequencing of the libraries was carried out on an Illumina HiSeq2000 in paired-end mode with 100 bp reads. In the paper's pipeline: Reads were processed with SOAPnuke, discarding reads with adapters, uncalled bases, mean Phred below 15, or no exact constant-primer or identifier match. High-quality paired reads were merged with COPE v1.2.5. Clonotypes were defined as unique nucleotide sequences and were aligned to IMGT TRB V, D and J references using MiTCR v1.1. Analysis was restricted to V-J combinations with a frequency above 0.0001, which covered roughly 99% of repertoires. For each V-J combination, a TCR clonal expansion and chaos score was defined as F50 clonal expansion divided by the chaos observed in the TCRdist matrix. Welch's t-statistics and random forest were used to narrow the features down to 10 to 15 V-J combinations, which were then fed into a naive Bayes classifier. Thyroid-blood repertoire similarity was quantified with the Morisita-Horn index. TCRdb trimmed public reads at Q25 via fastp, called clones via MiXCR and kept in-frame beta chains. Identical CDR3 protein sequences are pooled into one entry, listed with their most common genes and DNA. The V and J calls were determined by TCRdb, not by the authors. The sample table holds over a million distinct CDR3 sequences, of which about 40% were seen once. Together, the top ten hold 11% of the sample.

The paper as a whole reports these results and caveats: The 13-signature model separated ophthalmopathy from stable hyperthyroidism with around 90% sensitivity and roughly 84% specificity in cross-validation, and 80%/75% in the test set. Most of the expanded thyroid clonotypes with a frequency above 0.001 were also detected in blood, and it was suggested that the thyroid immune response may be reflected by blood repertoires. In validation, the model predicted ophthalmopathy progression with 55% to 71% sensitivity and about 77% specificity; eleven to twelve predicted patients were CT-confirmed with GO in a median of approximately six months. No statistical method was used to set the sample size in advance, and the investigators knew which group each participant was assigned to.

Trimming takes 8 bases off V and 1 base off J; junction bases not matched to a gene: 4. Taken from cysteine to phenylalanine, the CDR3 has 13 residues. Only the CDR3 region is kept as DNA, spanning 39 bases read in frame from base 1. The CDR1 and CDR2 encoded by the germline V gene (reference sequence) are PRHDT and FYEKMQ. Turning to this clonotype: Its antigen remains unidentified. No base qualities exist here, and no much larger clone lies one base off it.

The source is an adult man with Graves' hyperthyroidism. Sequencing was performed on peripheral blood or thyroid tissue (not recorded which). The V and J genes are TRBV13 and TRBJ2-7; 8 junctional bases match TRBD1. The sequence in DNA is TGTGCCAGCCAGGGACAGGCGTCCTACGAGCAGTACTTC. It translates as CASQGQASYEQYF.